What follows are 16 T cell receptor beta chains derived from one specimen sequenced in a study of blood T cell repertoires in COVID-19. Method: immunoSEQ multiplex PCR; TCRdb's copy keeps in-frame clones and lacks some. The table records just over 250,000 clones, 88% of them present only once. The sequenced sample was peripheral blood. The source of these receptors is a man aged 55 to 70 who had recovered from COVID-19.

The chain joins TRBV30 to TRBJ2-5, with 7 bases matching TRBD1. J gave up 4 bases and V 4 bases, and 6 bases lay outside the gene matches. CDR3 length equals 13 residues. The germline gives CDR1 GTSNPN, CDR2 SVGIG (reference sequence). The CDR3 protein is CAWTQGQAETQYF. Here the CDR3 DNA reads TGTGCCTGGACACAAGGACAGGCAGAGACCCAGTACTTC.

This clone was picked up one time. The rearrangement links TRBV20-1 to TRBJ1-6, with a tentative D call TRBD1 (5 bases). V was cut by 3 bases and J by 0 bases, with 15 bases left in between. CDR3 length: 17 amino acids. Germline values: CDR1 DFQATT, CDR2 SNEGSKA (reference sequence). CDR3 bases: TGCAGTGCTAGTTACGACAGCGTGAGCTCCTATAATTCACCCCTCCACTTT. As protein: CSASYDSVSSYNSPLHF.

In this sample, this clone turned up once. The chain combines TRBV5-4 with TRBJ1-3; the D gene is possibly TRBD1 (6 bases). Germline-derived CDR1 and CDR2 are SGHNT and YYREEE (reference sequence). The CDR3 contains 17 residues. V was shortened by 0 bases and J by 4 bases, with 17 bases between the two germline ends. The CDR3, as DNA: TGTGCCAGCAGCTTGGCTGCCAACAGGGCGTCCGGAAACACCATATATTTT. It translates to CASSLAANRASGNTIYF.

J is TRBJ2-7 and V is TRBV3-1 (or the pseudogene TRBV3-2); D unclear. V gave up 3 bases and J gave up 5 bases, with 11 bases separating them. The CDR3 extends over 13 amino acids. CDR1 is LGHDT, CDR2 YNNKEL, per germline (reference sequence). For the CDR3, the DNA is TGTGCCAGCAGCCAGGTGGGCCCTCACGAGCAGTACTTC. Translation: CASSQVGPHEQYF.

The chain employs TRBV6-1 and TRBJ2-7; TRBD1 aligns across 8 bases. The V gene's germline CDR1 is MNHNS and CDR2 SASEGT. CDR3 size: 17 residues. The V and J ends lost 4 bases and 0 bases, in that order; junction bases with no gene match: 11. The CDR3 DNA follows: TGTGCCAGCAGTGGACGTCATACAGGGGGTAGCTCCTACGAGCAGTACTTC. Translation gives CASSGRHTGGSSYEQYF.

The chain joins TRBV7-8 to TRBJ2-1, with TRBD1 matching over 8 bases. The germline CDR1 and CDR2 sequences are SGHVS and FQNEAQ. This CDR3 comprises 17 residues. V shed 5 bases, J shed 0 bases, and the junction held 9 bases outside the gene matches. In DNA, the CDR3 is TGTGCCAGCAGCACCCGGGGACAGGCGTACTCCTACAATGAGCAGTTCTTC. It translates to CASSTRGQAYSYNEQFF.

This chain links TRBV5-1 with TRBJ1-1, with 8 positions matching TRBD1. The germline V gene has CDR1 SGHRS and CDR2 YFSETQ. The CDR3 loop spans 15 amino acids. J was trimmed by 3 bases and V by 2 bases; bases with no gene match: 6. The CDR3 DNA reads TGCGCCAGCAGCTTCAAAACAGGGGGATACACTGAAGCTTTCTTT. Its protein product is CASSFKTGGYTEAFF.

V and J are TRBV9 and TRBJ2-7, with 7 bases aligning to TRBD1. V trimming: 7 bases; J trimming: 6 bases; junction bases outside the gene matches: 25. Germline V gene lookup returns CDR1 SGDLS and CDR2 YYNGEE. The CDR3 is 18 residues long. CDR3 sequence: CASSRAEGAKILTSEQYF. In DNA form, the CDR3 reads TGTGCCAGCTCCCGAGCCGAGGGGGCCAAAATTCTAACCTCCGAGCAGTACTTC.

DNA of the CDR3: TGTGCCAGCAGCTTGACGGTGTACCAAGAGACCCAGTACTTC. This sequence encodes CASSLTVYQETQYF. The V and J genes are TRBV5-5 and TRBJ2-5; D is undetermined. The CDR3 sequence is 14 residues long. V dropped 1 base and J dropped 0 bases, with 7 bases sitting between them. CDR1 is SGHKS, CDR2 YYEKEE, per germline (reference sequence). The whole variable domain, filled in from reference TRBV5-5 and TRBJ2-5, reads DAGVTQSPTHLIKTRGQQVTLRCSPISGHKSVSWYQQVLGQGPQFIFQYYEKEERGRGNFPDRFSARQFPNYSSELNVNALLLGDSALYLCASSLTVYQETQYFGPGTRLLVL.

V gene TRBV3-1 (or the pseudogene TRBV3-2) combines with J gene TRBJ1-2; a weak D match, TRBD1 (5 bases). Trimming shortened V by 4 bases and J by 7 bases, and 13 bases separated the two germline ends. The CDR3 extends over 13 amino acids. Germline CDR1 and CDR2: LGHDT and YNNKEL (reference sequence). As DNA, the CDR3 is TGTGCCAGCAGCCTCAAGGACATTTCTGGCTACACCTTC. It is translated as CASSLKDISGYTF.

This chain connects TRBV19 to TRBJ2-7; TRBD2 aligns across 8 bases. Per the germline V gene, CDR1 is LNHDA and CDR2 is SQIVND (reference sequence). This CDR3 comprises 14 residues. With V trimmed by 7 bases and J by 1 base, 6 bases remained unmatched. For the CDR3, the DNA is TGTGCCAGTAAATTCCGGGGGGGGTCCTACGAGCAGTACTTC. This codes for CASKFRGGSYEQYF.

The chain carries TRBV19 and TRBJ1-1; a weak D match, TRBD1 (5 bases). With 4 bases removed from V and 3 bases from J, the gap between germline ends came to 12 bases. The CDR3 has 14 residues. Germline CDR1 and CDR2: LNHDA and SQIVND (reference sequence). The CDR3 nucleotides read TGTGCCAGTAGTACCCAGGGTACACACACTGAAGCTTTCTTT. The encoded protein is CASSTQGTHTEAFF. Looking up the rest from reference TRBV19 and TRBJ1-1 gives the full variable domain: DGGITQSPKYLFRKEGQNVTLSCEQNLNHDAMYWYRQDPGQGLRLIYYSQIVNDFQKGDIAEGYSVSREKKESFPLTVTSAQKNPTAFYLCASSTQGTHTEAFFGQGTRLTVV.

Only one count was recorded for this clone. This chain connects TRBV6-5 to TRBJ2-3; TRBD1 matches 8 bases. CDR3 length equals 16 residues. Looked up from germline, CDR1 is MNHEY and CDR2 is SVGAGI. J was trimmed by 4 bases and V by 0 bases; bases with no gene match: 6. CDR3 sequence (DNA): TGTGCCAGCAGTTACTCTACAGGGGGAGGCGCAGATACGCAGTATTTT. Amino acids: CASSYSTGGGADTQYF.

The gene calls are TRBV19 and TRBJ1-2; 9 nucleotides line up with TRBD1. The trim removed 4 bases at V and 4 bases at J, leaving 16 bases unmatched. The CDR3 consists of 18 residues. Germline V gene sequence: CDR1 LNHDA, CDR2 SQIVND (reference sequence). The CDR3 here is CASSTHTGQGTRGYGYTF. The DNA of the CDR3 is TGTGCCAGTAGTACCCATACCGGACAGGGGACGAGGGGCTATGGCTACACCTTC.

This chain uses TRBV19 with TRBJ2-7, with D uncertain. Looked up from germline, CDR1 is LNHDA and CDR2 is SQIVND (reference sequence). CDR3 length: 15 residues. V lost 6 bases and J lost 2, with 17 bases in between. The DNA of the CDR3 is TGTGCCAGTAGCCCTCGTACGAGCTTAGCCTACGAGCAGTACTTC. This codes for CASSPRTSLAYEQYF.

This chain joins TRBV7-3 and TRBJ2-1; perhaps TRBD1 as D (5 bases). V was clipped by 4 bases and J by 0 bases, with 13 bases between them. The germline V gene has CDR1 SGHTA and CDR2 FQGTGA. The length of the CDR3 is 16 residues. This chain's CDR3 is CASSSRQISSYNEQFF. DNA of the CDR3: TGTGCCAGCAGCTCCCGACAGATCAGCTCCTACAATGAGCAGTTCTTC.